Following are 21 T cell receptor beta chains from one sample sequenced in a study of blood T cells in healthy people across ages. Alongside a J-beta primer mix, a sample-barcoded 5' primer served in a second PCR lasting roughly 7 to 12 cycles. TCRdb independently ran MiXCR on the 5' RACE reads; one entry per CDR3 protein. In the table there are 1.5 million to 2 million distinct CDR3 sequences, about 50% of which are singletons. The sample consisted of blood. Receptor source: a woman aged 40 to 55 in good health.

V usage is TRBV20-1 and J usage is TRBJ1-4, with TRBD1 matching over 8 bases. Germline lookup yields CDR1 DFQATT and CDR2 SNEGSKA (reference sequence). Trimming removed 2 bases from V and 7 bases from J; junction bases left unmatched: 12. CDR3 length: 16 amino acids. CDR3 sequence reads: CSARQRYEDRAEKLFF. DNA for the CDR3: TGCAGTGCTAGACAAAGATACGAGGACAGGGCTGAAAAACTGTTTTTT.

The chain combines TRBV6-1 with TRBJ2-1; no reliable D call. V was cut by 7 bases and J by 3 bases, with 13 bases left in between. The CDR3 length is 14 residues. Germline CDR1 is MNHNS and CDR2 is SASEGT. The CDR3 sequence: CASTPASGYNEQFF. The CDR3 nucleotides are TGTGCCAGCACCCCCGCTAGTGGCTACAATGAGCAGTTCTTC.

The chain employs TRBV6-1 and TRBJ2-7; a possible D gene is TRBD1 (6 bases). The CDR3 has 14 residues. The V end lost 7 bases, the J end lost 1 base, and 14 bases lay between the germline ends. The germline gives CDR1 MNHNS, CDR2 SASEGT. The CDR3 DNA sequence: TGTGCCAGCAACACCGAGACAGGTTCCTACGAGCAGTACTTC. Translated: CASNTETGSYEQYF.

This clonotype showed up just a few times. The chain employs TRBV6-1 and TRBJ2-3; 10 bases fit TRBD1. The V segment lost 5 bases and the J segment 7 bases; nucleotides outside the gene matches: 15. The V gene's germline CDR1 is MNHNS and CDR2 SASEGT. This CDR3 region has 17 residues. The CDR3 here is CASSRISPGQGMNTQYF. The CDR3 region has the DNA TGTGCCAGCAGTCGAATCTCTCCGGGACAGGGGATGAATACGCAGTATTTT.

The chain combines TRBV12-3 or TRBV12-4 with TRBJ1-4; D gene unclear. CDR3 length: 11 residues. V was pared by 7 bases and J by 7 bases, with 7 bases between. The CDR3 nucleotides are TGTGCCAGCAAGGAGGGTGAAAAACTGTTTTTT. Its translation: CASKEGEKLFF.

V usage is TRBV27 and J usage is TRBJ2-5; D possibly matches TRBD1 or TRBD2 (6 bases each). The V and J ends lost 6 bases and 5 bases respectively, with 19 bases between them. Germline V gene sequence: CDR1 MNHEY, CDR2 SMNVEV (reference sequence). The CDR3 totals 15 residues. The CDR3 region has the DNA TGTGCCAGCAGACAGGGCGGGGAGAGATGGGAGACCCAGTACTTC. Its translation is CASRQGGERWETQYF.

This clonotype was counted a few times. The V call is TRBV28, the J call TRBJ2-3; 9 nucleotides align to TRBD2. This CDR3 has 14 amino acids. The V gene end was trimmed by 5 bases and the J gene end by 3 bases; junction bases not matched to a gene: 3. The germline V gene has CDR1 MDHEN and CDR2 SYDVKM. The CDR3 nucleotides read TGTGCCAGCAGTCGACTAGCGGAGACAGATACGCAGTATTTT. Encoded protein: CASSRLAETDTQYF.

The gene calls are TRBV6-6 and TRBJ2-1, with TRBD2 identical over 10 bases. The germline CDR1 and CDR2 sequences are MNHNY and SVGAGI (reference sequence). Unmatched junction bases numbered 11, after V lost 6 bases and J lost 9 bases. This CDR3 contains 15 residues. In nucleotides, the CDR3 is TGTGCCAGCAGGCAAAGCGGGGGGGCTTTAGGTGAGCAGTTCTTC. It specifies CASRQSGGALGEQFF.

This clonotype has only a few counts. This chain links TRBV4-3 with TRBJ2-7, with TRBD2 matching 7 bases. Per the germline V gene, CDR1 is LGHNA and CDR2 is YSLEER. CDR3 size: 16 residues. V lost 0 bases, J lost 0 bases, and 5 bases stayed unmatched. CDR3 protein: CASSQEGGFSSYEQYF. The CDR3 nucleotides read TGCGCCAGCAGCCAAGAGGGGGGGTTCAGCTCCTACGAGCAGTACTTC.

The sample holds a few counts of this clonotype. The rearrangement joins TRBV7-2 to TRBJ2-3; 8 bases map to TRBD2. CDR1 is SGHTA and CDR2 is FQGNSA in the germline V gene. The CDR3 has 14 residues. J lost 5 bases, V lost 5 bases, and 6 bases had no gene match. This CDR3 reads CASSPAGGVDTQYF. The DNA for the CDR3 is TGTGCCAGCAGCCCTGCGGGGGGAGTAGATACGCAGTATTTT.

The chain recombines TRBV18 with TRBJ1-4; maybe TRBD1 (5 bases). Germline values: CDR1 KGHSH, CDR2 LQKENI. Between the trimmed V and J ends, which lost 5 bases and 8 bases, there was a span of 15 bases. The CDR3 length is 14 residues. This CDR3 reads CASSSRDGDEKLFF. The CDR3 coding sequence is TGTGCCAGCTCATCACGGGACGGGGACGAAAAACTGTTTTTT.

The gene calls are TRBV2 and TRBJ2-7; D gene uncertain. TRBJ2-5 explains the end of the DNA better; the J call may be wrong. The germline V gene has CDR1 SNHLY and CDR2 FYNNEI. The CDR3 is 17 residues long. The chain's CDR3 is CASSTVEGPNLQETQYF. CDR3 in DNA: TGTGCCAGCAGTACCGTAGAAGGCCCGAACCTTCAAGAGACCCAGTACTTC.

J is TRBJ2-7 and V is TRBV28, with 7 nucleotides matching TRBD2. The CDR3 sequence is 15 residues long. CDR1 and CDR2 (germline): MDHEN, SYDVKM. Losses at the gene ends were 6 bases for V and 4 bases for J; bases not matched to a gene: 12. The CDR3 reads CASSRLGGVVYEQYF. CDR3 DNA sequence: TGTGCCAGCAGCCGGTTGGGAGGGGTTGTTTACGAGCAGTACTTC.

There are many counts of this clonotype. This chain connects TRBV15 to TRBJ2-5, with D possibly matching TRBD1 (6 bases). Trimming cost V 0 bases and J 2 bases, with 7 bases left between them. Germline V gene data show CDR1 as LNHNV and CDR2 as YYDKDF (reference sequence). The CDR3 spans 14 residues. The CDR3 nucleotides read TGTGCCACCAGCAGAGATCAGGGGCAAGAGACCCAGTACTTC. Its protein is CATSRDQGQETQYF.

As regards this clonotype: This sequence may be a read error, since a much larger clone differs from it by one base. The V and J genes are TRBV13 and TRBJ2-7; 14 nucleotides match TRBD2. The CDR3 runs 16 residues. Germline CDR1 is PRHDT and CDR2 is FYEKMQ (reference sequence). The CDR3 spells CVSSLGLAGGSYEQYF. The CDR3 bases are TGTGTCAGCAGCTTAGGACTAGCGGGGGGATCCTACGAGCAGTACTTC.

This clonotype has more than one count but fewer than ten. The chain joins TRBV4-2 to TRBJ2-5, with TRBD2 matching over 13 bases. Germline CDR1 reads LGHNA; CDR2 reads YNFKEQ. The CDR3 spans 20 residues. Trimming removed 0 bases from V and 3 bases from J; junction bases left unmatched: 13. DNA for the CDR3: TGTGCCAGCAGCCAAGATTCACTAGCGGGGGGGCCGGATGATGAAGAGACCCAGTACTTC. Translated: CASSQDSLAGGPDDEETQYF.

This clonotype has ten or more counts. The rearrangement links TRBV7-9 to TRBJ2-3; no clear D gene. V was shortened by 6 bases and J by 5 bases, with 9 bases between the two germline ends. Per germline, CDR1 SEHNR and CDR2 FQNEAQ (reference sequence). The CDR3 totals 12 residues. The chain's CDR3 is CASRLSGDTQYF. The CDR3 DNA is TGTGCCAGCAGGTTGTCGGGAGATACGCAGTATTTT.

The chain couples TRBV6-4 to TRBJ2-1; TRBD1 matches 10 bases. The CDR3 sequence is 16 residues long. V lost 2 bases to trimming and J lost 7 bases; unmatched junction nucleotides: 8. The germline V gene has CDR1 MRHNA and CDR2 SNTAGT. The CDR3 DNA reads as TGTGCCAGCAGTGACCCCGGTCGGACAGGGGGGAATGAGCAGTTCTTC. Translation: CASSDPGRTGGNEQFF.

This chain connects TRBV6-2 or TRBV6-3 to TRBJ1-2; TRBD1 matches 9 bases. This CDR3 spans 14 amino acids. The germline gives CDR1 MNHEY, CDR2 SVGEGT. The V and J ends lost 2 bases and 7 bases, in that order; junction bases with no gene match: 5. The CDR3 nucleotides read TGTGCCAGCAGTTACCAGGGACAGGGTCGTGGCTACACCTTC. Amino acid sequence: CASSYQGQGRGYTF.

The CDR3 sequence is CASSLQPGGGYGYTF. CDR3 DNA sequence: TGTGCCAGCAGCCTTCAGCCCGGGGGGGGCTATGGCTACACCTTC. The V gene is TRBV28, the J gene TRBJ1-2; a weak D match, TRBD1 (5 bases). Deletions cut 6 bases from V and 4 bases from J, with 18 bases between. Germline assignment: CDR1 MDHEN and CDR2 SYDVKM. CDR3 length: 15 amino acids.

This clonotype was seen just once. The rearrangement uses TRBV29-1 and TRBJ2-4; tentative D call: TRBD2 (6 bases). Trimming pared 4 bases from V and 13 bases from J, leaving 11 bases between. The CDR3 covers 10 residues. Germline V gives CDR1 SQVTM, CDR2 ANQGSEA. Here the CDR3 reads CSVGRGEQYF. The CDR3 nucleotides read TGCAGCGTTGGGAGGGGTGAGCAGTACTTC.